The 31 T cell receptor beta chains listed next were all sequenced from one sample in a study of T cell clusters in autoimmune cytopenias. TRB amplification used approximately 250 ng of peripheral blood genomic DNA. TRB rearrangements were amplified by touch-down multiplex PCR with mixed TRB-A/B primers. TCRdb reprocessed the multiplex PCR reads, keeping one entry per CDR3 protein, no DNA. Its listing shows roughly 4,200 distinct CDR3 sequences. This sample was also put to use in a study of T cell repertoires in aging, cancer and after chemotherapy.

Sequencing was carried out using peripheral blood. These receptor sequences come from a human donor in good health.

Here the CDR3 reads CATSSFGRQSRSPLHF. The chain carries TRBV15 and TRBJ1-6; with no DNA, the TCRdb D assignment of TRBD1 cannot be verified. CDR3 size: 16 residues. Germline CDR1 reads LNHNV; CDR2 reads YYDKDF (reference sequence).

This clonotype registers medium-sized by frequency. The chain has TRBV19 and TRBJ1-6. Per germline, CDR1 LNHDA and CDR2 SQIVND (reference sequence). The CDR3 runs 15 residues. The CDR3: CASSVSSFGNSPLHF.

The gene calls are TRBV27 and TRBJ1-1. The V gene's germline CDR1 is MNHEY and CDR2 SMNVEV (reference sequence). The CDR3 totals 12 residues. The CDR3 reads CASSFGNTEVFF.

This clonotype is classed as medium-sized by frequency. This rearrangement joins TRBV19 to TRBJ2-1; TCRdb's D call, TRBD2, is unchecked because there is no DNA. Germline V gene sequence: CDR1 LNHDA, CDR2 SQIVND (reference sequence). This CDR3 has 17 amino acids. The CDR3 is CASSVPTFSGSYNEQFF.

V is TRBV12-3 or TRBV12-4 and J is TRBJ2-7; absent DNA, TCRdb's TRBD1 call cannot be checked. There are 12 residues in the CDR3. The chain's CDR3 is CASSAGPPEQYF.

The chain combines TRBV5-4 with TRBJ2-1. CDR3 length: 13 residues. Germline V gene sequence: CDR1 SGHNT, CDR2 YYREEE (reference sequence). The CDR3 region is CASSQPYEDEQFF.

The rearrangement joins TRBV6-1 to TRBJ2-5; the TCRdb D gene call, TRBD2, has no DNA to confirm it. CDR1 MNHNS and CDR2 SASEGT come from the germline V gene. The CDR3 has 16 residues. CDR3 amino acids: CASSYTSGGARETQYF.

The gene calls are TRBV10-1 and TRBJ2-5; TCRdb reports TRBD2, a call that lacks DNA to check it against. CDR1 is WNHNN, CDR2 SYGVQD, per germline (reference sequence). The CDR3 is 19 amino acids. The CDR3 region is CASSERGLAGGSFVETQYF.

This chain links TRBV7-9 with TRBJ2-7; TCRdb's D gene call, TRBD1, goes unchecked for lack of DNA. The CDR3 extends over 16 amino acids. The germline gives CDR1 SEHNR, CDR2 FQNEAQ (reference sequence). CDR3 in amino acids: CASSHQTGTGRHEQYF.

CDR3 in amino acids: CASSVQGRGDQPQHF. The chain carries TRBV5-4 and TRBJ1-5; TCRdb returns TRBD1, unconfirmable since there is no DNA. Germline V CDR1 and CDR2: SGHNT, YYREEE (reference sequence). CDR3 length equals 15 residues.

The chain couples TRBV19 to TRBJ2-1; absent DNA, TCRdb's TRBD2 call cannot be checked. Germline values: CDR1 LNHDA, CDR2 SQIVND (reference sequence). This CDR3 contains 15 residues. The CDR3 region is CASSRIAGGYNEQFF.

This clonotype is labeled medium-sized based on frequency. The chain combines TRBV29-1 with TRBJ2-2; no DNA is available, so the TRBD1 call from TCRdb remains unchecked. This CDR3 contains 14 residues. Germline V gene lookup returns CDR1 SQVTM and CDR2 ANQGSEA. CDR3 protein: CSVAGPAYTGELFF.

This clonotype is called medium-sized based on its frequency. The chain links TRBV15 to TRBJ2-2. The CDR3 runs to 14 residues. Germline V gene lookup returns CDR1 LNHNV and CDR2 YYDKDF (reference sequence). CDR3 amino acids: CATSRDGDTGELFF. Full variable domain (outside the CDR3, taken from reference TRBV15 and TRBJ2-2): DAMVIQNPRYQVTQFGKPVTLSCSQTLNHNVMYWYQQKSSQAPKLLFHYYDKDFNNEADTPDNFQSRRPNTSFCFLDIRSPGLGDTAMYLCATSRDGDTGELFFGEGSRLTVL.

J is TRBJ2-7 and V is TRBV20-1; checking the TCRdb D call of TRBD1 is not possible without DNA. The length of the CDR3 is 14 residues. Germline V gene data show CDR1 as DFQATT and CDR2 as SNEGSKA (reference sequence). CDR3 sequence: CSARRTGSSYEQYF.

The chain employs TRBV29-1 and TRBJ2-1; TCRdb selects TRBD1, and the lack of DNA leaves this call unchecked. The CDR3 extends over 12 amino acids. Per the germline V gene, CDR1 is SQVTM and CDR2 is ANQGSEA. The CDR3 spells CSSTRISGEQFF.

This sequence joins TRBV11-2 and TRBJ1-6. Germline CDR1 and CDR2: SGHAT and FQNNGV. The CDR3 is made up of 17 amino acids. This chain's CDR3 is CASSLWLEGTDNSPLHF.

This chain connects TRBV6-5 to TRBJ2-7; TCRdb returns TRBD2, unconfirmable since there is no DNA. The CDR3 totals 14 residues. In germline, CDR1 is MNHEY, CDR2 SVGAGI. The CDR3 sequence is CASSGGISSGEQYF.

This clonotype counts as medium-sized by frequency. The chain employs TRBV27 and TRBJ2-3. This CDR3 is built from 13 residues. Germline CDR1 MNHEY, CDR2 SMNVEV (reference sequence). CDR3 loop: CASNKDLTDTQYF.

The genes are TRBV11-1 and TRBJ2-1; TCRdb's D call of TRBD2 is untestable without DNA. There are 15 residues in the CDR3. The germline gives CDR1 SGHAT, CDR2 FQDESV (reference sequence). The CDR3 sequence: CASSLGLASYNEQFF.

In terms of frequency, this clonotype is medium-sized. CDR3 loop: CATRGSVADGYTF. This sequence joins TRBV19 and TRBJ1-2; the TRBD1 assignment by TCRdb is unverifiable without DNA. This CDR3 is built from 13 residues. Germline V gene lookup returns CDR1 LNHDA and CDR2 SQIVND (reference sequence). The full variable domain, rest sourced from reference TRBV19 and TRBJ1-2, is DGGITQSPKYLFRKEGQNVTLSCEQNLNHDAMYWYRQDPGQGLRLIYYSQIVNDFQKGDIAEGYSVSREKKESFPLTVTSAQKNPTAFYLCATRGSVADGYTFGSGTRLTVV.

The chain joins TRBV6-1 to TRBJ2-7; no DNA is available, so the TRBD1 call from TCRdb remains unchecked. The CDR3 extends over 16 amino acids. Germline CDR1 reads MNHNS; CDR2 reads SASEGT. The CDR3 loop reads CASTIRRPFTRYEQYF.

The CDR3 region is CASSIGQNTDTQYF. V gene TRBV19 combines with J gene TRBJ2-3. CDR1 and CDR2 (germline): LNHDA, SQIVND (reference sequence). This CDR3 comprises 14 residues. Full variable domain (missing parts from reference TRBV19 and TRBJ2-3): DGGITQSPKYLFRKEGQNVTLSCEQNLNHDAMYWYRQDPGQGLRLIYYSQIVNDFQKGDIAEGYSVSREKKESFPLTVTSAQKNPTAFYLCASSIGQNTDTQYFGPGTRLTVL.

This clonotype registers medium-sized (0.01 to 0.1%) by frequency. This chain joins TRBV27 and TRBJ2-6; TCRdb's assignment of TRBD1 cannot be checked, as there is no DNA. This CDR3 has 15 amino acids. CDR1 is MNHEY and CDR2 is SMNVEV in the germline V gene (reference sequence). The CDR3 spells CASSYQGVGANVLTF. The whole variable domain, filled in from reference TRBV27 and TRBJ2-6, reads EAQVTQNPRYLITVTGKKLTVTCSQNMNHEYMSWYRQDPGLGLRQIYYSMNVEVTDKGDVPEGYKVSRKEKRNFPLILESPSPNQTSLYFCASSYQGVGANVLTFGAGSRLTVL.

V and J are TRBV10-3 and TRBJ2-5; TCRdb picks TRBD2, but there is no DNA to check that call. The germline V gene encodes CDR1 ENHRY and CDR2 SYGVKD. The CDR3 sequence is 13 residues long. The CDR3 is CAIRGLLQETQYF.

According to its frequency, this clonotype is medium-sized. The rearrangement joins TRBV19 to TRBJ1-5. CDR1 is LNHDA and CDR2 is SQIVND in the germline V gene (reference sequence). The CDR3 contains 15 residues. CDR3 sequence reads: CASRLDRSPNQPQHF.

The CDR3 reads CATSAYYAGENTGELFF. The chain carries TRBV24-1 and TRBJ2-2; TCRdb picks TRBD2, but there is no DNA to check that call. The germline CDR1 and CDR2 sequences are KGHDR and SFDVKD. The CDR3 contains 17 residues.

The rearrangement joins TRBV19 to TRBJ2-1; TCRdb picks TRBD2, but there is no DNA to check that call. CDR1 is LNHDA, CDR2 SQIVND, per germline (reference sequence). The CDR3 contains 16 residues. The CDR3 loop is CASSIMGSGRPNEQFF.

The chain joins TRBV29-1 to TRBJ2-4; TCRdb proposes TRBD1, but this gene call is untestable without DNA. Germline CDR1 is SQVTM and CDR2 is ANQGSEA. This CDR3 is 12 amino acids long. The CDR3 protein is CSVGRQGAIQYF.

CDR3: CSARDLDKNIQYF. J is TRBJ2-4 and V is TRBV20-1. There are 13 residues in the CDR3. Germline V gene data show CDR1 as DFQATT and CDR2 as SNEGSKA (reference sequence).

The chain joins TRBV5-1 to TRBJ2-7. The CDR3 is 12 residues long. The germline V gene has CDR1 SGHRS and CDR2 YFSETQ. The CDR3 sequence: CASSLISQEQYF.

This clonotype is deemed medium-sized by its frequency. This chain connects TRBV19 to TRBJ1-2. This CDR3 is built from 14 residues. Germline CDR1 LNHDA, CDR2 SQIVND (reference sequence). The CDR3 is CASSMALSNYGYTF. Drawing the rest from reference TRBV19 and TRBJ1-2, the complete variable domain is DGGITQSPKYLFRKEGQNVTLSCEQNLNHDAMYWYRQDPGQGLRLIYYSQIVNDFQKGDIAEGYSVSREKKESFPLTVTSAQKNPTAFYLCASSMALSNYGYTFGSGTRLTVV.